This TCR beta chain appears in the sequencing data of a study of T cells in Graves' hyperthyroidism and ophthalmopathy. For this clonotype: The antigen remains undetermined.

Study results and limitations: In validation, the model predicted ophthalmopathy. These predictions came a median about 6.5 months before onset. Most thyroid clonotypes with frequency above 0.001 were detected in blood.

RNA transcripts gave rise to amplified TCR beta CDR3 regions. The study used the HTBI primer set for a first-round RT-PCR of the TCR CDR3. Each CDR3 protein gets one entry after TCRdb re-called the multiplex PCR reads with MiXCR. Counted here are some 500,000 distinct CDR3 sequences, 15% to 20% occurring once; the ten biggest clones make up 25% to 35%. The study based diagnoses on clinical symptoms, serum thyroxine and TRAb, thyroid ultrasound and orbital computed tomography. PBMCs stemmed from around 10 ml fresh peripheral blood. The receptor was isolated from a woman in her twenties or thirties with Graves' ophthalmopathy. Sequencing used blood.

The CDR3 DNA reads TGTGCCAGCAGTCGGACAGGGGCCGGCAATGAGCAGTTCTTC. Its protein product is CASSRTGAGNEQFF. The gene calls are TRBV25-1 and TRBJ2-1, with 9 nucleotides matching TRBD1. Trimming took 5 bases from V and 6 from J; bases not matched to a gene: 5. The CDR3 is 14 amino acids. Germline V gene lookup returns CDR1 MGHDK and CDR2 SYGVNS.